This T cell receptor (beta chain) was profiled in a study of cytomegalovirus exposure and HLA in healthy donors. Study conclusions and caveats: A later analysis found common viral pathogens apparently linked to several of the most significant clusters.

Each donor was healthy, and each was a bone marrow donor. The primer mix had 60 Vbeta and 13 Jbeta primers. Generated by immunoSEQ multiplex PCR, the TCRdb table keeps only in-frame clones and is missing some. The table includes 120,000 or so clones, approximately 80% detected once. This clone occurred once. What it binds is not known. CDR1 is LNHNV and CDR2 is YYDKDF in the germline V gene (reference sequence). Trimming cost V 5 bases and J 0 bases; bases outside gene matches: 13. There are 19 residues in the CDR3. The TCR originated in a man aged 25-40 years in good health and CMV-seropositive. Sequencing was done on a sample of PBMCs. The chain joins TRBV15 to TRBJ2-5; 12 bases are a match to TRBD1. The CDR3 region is CATSPLPGTGGAHQETQYF. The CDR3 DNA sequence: TGTGCCACCAGCCCATTACCCGGGACAGGGGGCGCCCACCAAGAGACCCAGTACTTC.